This TCR beta chain emerged from a study of T cell repertoires in cytomegalovirus infection. Overall study context: Use of recently identified HLA-C-restricted and well-studied HLA-B-restricted CMV epitopes was part of the study. Public TCR beta signatures were indicative of both CMV infection and a matching HLA type.

General study points: HLA-C-restricted, CMV-specific TCR beta clonotypes were dominant ex vivo.

This CDR3 spans 15 amino acids. V was cut by 4 bases and J by 0 bases, with 12 bases left in between. Germline CDR1 and CDR2: SGHVS and FQNEAQ. One entry per CDR3 protein results from TCRdb running MiXCR on the reads. The sample contains a few hundred thousand distinct CDR3 sequences, roughly 46% of which appear only once. Concerning this clonotype: Its antigen is undetermined.

The receptor comes from a human donor in good health (CMV status not recorded). Some clones in this sample may be carry-over from other donors' samples. V gene TRBV7-8 combines with J gene TRBJ1-2; unclear D gene. The sequenced sample was cultured PBMCs, obtained from culture after CMV antigen stimulation. The CDR3: CASSSANTPNYGYTF. The CDR3 DNA follows: TGTGCCAGCAGCTCCGCGAATACACCTAACTATGGCTACACCTTC.